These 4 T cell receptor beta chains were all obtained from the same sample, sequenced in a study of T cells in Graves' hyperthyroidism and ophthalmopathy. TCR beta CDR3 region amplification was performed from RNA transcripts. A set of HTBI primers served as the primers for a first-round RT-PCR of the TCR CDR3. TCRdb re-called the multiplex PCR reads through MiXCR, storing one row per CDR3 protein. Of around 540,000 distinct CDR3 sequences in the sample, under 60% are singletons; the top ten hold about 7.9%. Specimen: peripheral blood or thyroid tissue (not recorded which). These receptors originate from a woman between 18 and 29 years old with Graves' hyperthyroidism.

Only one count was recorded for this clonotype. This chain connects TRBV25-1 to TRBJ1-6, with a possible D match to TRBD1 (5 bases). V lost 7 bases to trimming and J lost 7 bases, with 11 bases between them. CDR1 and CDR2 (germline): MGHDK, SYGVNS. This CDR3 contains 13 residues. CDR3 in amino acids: CASNPGINSPLHF. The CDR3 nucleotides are TGTGCCAGCAATCCAGGGATCAATTCACCCCTCCACTTT.

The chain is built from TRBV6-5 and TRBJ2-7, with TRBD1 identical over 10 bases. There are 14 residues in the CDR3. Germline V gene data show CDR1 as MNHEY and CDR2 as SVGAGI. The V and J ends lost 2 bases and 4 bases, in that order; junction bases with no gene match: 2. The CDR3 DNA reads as TGTGCCAGCAGTTACGACAGGGGGCTATACGAGCAGTACTTC. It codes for CASSYDRGLYEQYF.

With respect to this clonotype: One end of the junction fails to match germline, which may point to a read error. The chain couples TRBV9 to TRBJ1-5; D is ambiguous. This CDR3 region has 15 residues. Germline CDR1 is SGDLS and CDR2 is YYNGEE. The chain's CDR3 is CTSSQGRGLHQPQHF. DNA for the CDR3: TGCACCAGCAGCCAAGGCCGAGGGTTGCATCAGCCCCAGCATTTT. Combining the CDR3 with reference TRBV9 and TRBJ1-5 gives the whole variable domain DSGVTQTPKHLITATGQRVTLRCSPRSGDLSVYWYQQSLDQGLQFLIQYYNGEERAKGNILERFSAQQFPDLHSELNLSSLELGDSALYFCTSSQGRGLHQPQHFGDGTRLSIL.

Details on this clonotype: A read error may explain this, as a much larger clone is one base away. This CDR3 is CATSDLSRGPETQYF. The CDR3 bases are TGTGCCACCAGTGATTTGTCAAGGGGCCCAGAGACCCAGTACTTC. The gene calls are TRBV24-1 and TRBJ2-5; TRBD1 might be the D (5 bases). CDR1 is KGHDR and CDR2 is SFDVKD in the germline V gene. The CDR3 contains 15 residues. Trimming removed 0 bases from V and 4 bases from J, with 11 bases in between.